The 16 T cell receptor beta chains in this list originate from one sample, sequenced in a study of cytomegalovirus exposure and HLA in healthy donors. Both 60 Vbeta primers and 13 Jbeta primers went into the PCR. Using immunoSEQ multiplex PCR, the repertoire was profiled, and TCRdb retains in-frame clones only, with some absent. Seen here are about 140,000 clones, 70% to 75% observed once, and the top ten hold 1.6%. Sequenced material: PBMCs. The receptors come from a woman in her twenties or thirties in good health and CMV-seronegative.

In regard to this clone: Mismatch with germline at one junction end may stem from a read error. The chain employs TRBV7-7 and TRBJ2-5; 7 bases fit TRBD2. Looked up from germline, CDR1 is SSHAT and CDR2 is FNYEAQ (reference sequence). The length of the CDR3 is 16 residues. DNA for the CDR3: TGTGCTAGCAGCTCAGTCGGGGGGACGTGGCAAGAGACCCAGTACTTC. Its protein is CASSSVGGTWQETQYF.

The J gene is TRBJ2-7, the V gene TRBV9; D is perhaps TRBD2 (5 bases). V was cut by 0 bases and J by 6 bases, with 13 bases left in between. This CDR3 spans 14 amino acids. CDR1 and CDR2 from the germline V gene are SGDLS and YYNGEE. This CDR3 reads CASSVVASDGEQYF. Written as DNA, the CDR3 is TGTGCCAGCAGCGTAGTAGCGTCAGACGGCGAGCAGTACTTC.

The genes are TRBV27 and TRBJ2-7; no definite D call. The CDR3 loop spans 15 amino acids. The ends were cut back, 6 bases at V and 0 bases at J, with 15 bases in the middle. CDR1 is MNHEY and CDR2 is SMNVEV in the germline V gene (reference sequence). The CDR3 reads CASSRTDGSSYEQYV. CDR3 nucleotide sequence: TGTGCCAGCAGCCGAACAGATGGCAGCTCCTACGAGCAGTACGTC.

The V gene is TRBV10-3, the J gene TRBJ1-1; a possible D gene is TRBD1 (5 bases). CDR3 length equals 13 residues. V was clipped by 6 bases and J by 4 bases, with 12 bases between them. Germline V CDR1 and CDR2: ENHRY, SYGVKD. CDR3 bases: TGTGCCATCAGCGGGGGGTTGGGCACTGAAGCTTTCTTT. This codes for CAISGGLGTEAFF.

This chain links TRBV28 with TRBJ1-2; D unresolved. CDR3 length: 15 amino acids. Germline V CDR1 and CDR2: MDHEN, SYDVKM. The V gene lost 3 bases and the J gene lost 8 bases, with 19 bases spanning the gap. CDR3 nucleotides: TGTGCCAGCAGTTTGACGACTTACCCCCTACAAGGCTACACCTTC. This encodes CASSLTTYPLQGYTF.

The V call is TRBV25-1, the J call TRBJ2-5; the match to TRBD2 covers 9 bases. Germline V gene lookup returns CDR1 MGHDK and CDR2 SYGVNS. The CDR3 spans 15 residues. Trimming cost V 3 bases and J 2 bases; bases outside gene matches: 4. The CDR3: CASSEASGGQETQYF. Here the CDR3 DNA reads TGTGCCAGCAGTGAGGCCAGCGGGGGGCAAGAGACCCAGTACTTC.

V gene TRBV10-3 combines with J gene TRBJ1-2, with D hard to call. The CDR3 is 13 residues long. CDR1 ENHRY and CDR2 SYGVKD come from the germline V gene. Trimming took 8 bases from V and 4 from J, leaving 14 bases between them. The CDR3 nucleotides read TGTGCCATCTCGTTACGGGGAACCTATGGCTACACCTTC. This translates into CAISLRGTYGYTF.

For the CDR3, the DNA is TGTGCCAGCAGTGATGCAGTCGTGAACACTGAAGCTTTCTTT. Encoded protein: CASSDAVVNTEAFF. V gene TRBV25-1 combines with J gene TRBJ1-1; D is ambiguous. Trimming took 3 bases from V and 0 from J, leaving 8 bases between them. Germline V lookup: CDR1 MGHDK, CDR2 SYGVNS. The CDR3 is made up of 14 amino acids.

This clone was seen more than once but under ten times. As DNA, the CDR3 is TGTGCCTGGAGTAGGGAGGGGGGCTATGGCTACACCTTC. Protein sequence: CAWSREGGYGYTF. The chain is built from TRBV30 and TRBJ1-2; TRBD1 might be the D (6 bases). The CDR3 spans 13 residues. The germline V gene encodes CDR1 GTSNPN and CDR2 SVGIG (reference sequence). The V end lost 2 bases, the J end lost 4 bases, and 11 bases lay between the germline ends.

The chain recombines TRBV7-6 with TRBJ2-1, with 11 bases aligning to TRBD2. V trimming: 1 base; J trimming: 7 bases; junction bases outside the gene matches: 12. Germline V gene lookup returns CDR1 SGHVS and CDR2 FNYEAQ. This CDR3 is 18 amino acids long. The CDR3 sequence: CASSLGGTSGRAKNEQFF. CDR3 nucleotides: TGTGCCAGCAGCTTAGGGGGTACTAGCGGGAGAGCGAAGAATGAGCAGTTCTTC. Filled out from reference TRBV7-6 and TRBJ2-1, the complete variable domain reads GAGVSQSPRYKVTKRGQDVALRCDPISGHVSLYWYRQALGQGPEFLTYFNYEAQQDKSGLPNDRFSAERPEGSISTLTIQRTEQRDSAMYRCASSLGGTSGRAKNEQFFGPGTRLTVL.

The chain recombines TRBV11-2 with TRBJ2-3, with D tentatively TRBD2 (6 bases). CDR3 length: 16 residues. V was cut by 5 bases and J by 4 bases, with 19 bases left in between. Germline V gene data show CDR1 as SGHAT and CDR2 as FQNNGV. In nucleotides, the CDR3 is TGTGCCAGCAGCCCTGGGGACTTATCAACGGCAGATACGCAGTATTTT. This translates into CASSPGDLSTADTQYF.

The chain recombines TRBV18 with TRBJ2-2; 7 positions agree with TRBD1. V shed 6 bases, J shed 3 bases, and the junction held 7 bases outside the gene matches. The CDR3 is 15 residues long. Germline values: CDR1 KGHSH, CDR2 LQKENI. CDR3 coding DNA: TGTGCCAGCTCTACAGGGGCCCGTGACACCGGGGAGCTGTTTTTT. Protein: CASSTGARDTGELFF.

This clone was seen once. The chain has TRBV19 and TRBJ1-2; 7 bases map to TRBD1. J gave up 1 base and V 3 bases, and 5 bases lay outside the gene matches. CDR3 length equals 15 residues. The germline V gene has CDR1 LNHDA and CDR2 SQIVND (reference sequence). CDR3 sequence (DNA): TGTGCCAGTAGTATCGTCTGGGACAGTAACTATGGCTACACCTTC. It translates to CASSIVWDSNYGYTF.

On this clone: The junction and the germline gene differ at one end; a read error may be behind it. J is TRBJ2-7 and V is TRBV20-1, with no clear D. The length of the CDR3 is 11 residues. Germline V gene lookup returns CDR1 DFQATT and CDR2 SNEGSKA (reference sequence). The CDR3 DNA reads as TGCAGTGCTAGTCCCACCCACGAGCGGTACTTC. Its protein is CSASPTHERYF.

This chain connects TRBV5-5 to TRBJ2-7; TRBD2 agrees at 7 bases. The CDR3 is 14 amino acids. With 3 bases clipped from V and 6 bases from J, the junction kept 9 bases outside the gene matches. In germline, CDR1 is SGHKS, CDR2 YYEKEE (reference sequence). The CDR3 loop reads CASSWVGGSIEQYV. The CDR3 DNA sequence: TGTGCCAGCAGCTGGGTCGGGGGGTCTATCGAGCAGTACGTC.

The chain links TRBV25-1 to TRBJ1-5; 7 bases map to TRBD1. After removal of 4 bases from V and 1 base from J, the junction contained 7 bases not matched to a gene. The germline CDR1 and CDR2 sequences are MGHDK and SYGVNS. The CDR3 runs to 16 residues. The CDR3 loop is CASSASDRASNQPQHF. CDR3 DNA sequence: TGTGCCAGCAGTGCTTCCGACAGGGCGAGCAATCAGCCCCAGCATTTT.